This entry lists 32 T cell receptor beta chains sequenced from one sample in a study of T cell changes during pregnancy in multiple sclerosis. Generated by immunoSEQ multiplex PCR, the TCRdb table keeps only in-frame clones and is missing some. In the table there are some 20,000 clones, over 70% of which are singletons. The sample was CD8+ T cells from peripheral blood mononuclear cells, taken after pregnancy. The receptors stem from a female donor in good health, enrolled as a control in a pregnancy study.

This sequence joins TRBV15 and TRBJ2-3; 8 nucleotides line up with TRBD2. V lost 5 bases, J lost 1 base, and 2 bases stayed unmatched. CDR3 length equals 14 residues. CDR1 and CDR2 (germline): LNHNV, YYDKDF (reference sequence). This chain's CDR3 is CATSPAGGTDTQYF. CDR3 DNA sequence: TGTGCCACCAGCCCAGCGGGGGGCACAGATACGCAGTATTTT.

J is TRBJ2-2 and V is TRBV30, with 9 bases aligning to TRBD1. V gave up 1 base and J gave up 5 bases; unmatched junction bases: 5. CDR1 and CDR2 from the germline V gene are GTSNPN and SVGIG (reference sequence). This CDR3 is 15 amino acids long. The CDR3 reads CAWSEGQGSTGELFF. The CDR3, as DNA: TGTGCCTGGAGTGAAGGACAGGGGAGTACCGGGGAGCTGTTTTTT.

CDR3 coding DNA: TGCGCCAGCACACAGACGGTAACCTTGAACACTGAAGCTTTCTTT. Translated: CASTQTVTLNTEAFF. V is TRBV10-2 and J is TRBJ1-1; D ambiguous. CDR1 and CDR2 (germline): WSHSY, SAAADI. The CDR3 has 15 residues. With 7 bases removed from V and 0 bases from J, the gap between germline ends came to 15 bases.

The CDR3 loop reads CASSVAGQQQETQYF. In DNA form, the CDR3 reads TGTGCCAGCAGCGTAGCCGGACAGCAACAAGAGACCCAGTACTTC. The rearrangement links TRBV9 to TRBJ2-5, with a possible D match to TRBD1 (6 bases). Trimming stripped 0 bases from V and 2 bases from J, with 11 bases between. The V gene's germline CDR1 is SGDLS and CDR2 YYNGEE. The CDR3 is 15 residues long.

The rearrangement uses TRBV29-1 and TRBJ2-7, with 8 bases lining up with TRBD1. Germline V lookup: CDR1 SQVTM, CDR2 ANQGSEA. The CDR3 extends over 15 amino acids. The V and J ends lost 4 bases and 2 bases, in that order; junction bases with no gene match: 10. The CDR3 bases are TGCAGCGTTGTTTCTCTCGGGACAGGAACCTACGAGCAGTACTTC. Amino acid sequence: CSVVSLGTGTYEQYF.

The chain carries TRBV19 and TRBJ2-7, with D maybe TRBD2 (6 bases). The length of the CDR3 is 13 residues. V lost 9 bases, J lost 0 bases, and 12 bases lay in between. Looked up from germline, CDR1 is LNHDA and CDR2 is SQIVND (reference sequence). The CDR3 here is CASRAGSSYEQYF. The CDR3 DNA reads as TGTGCCAGCAGAGCGGGTAGCTCCTACGAGCAGTACTTC.

In regard to this clone: The identical CDR3 is also encoded by other nucleotide sequences in the sample. V usage is TRBV29-1 and J usage is TRBJ2-2; 9 bases fit TRBD2. Germline loops: CDR1 SQVTM, CDR2 ANQGSEA. Losses at the gene ends were 6 bases for V and 1 base for J; bases not matched to a gene: 6. This CDR3 has 15 amino acids. The CDR3 protein is CSVGLAGKNTGELFF. In nucleotides, the CDR3 is TGCAGCGTCGGGCTAGCGGGAAAGAACACCGGGGAGCTGTTTTTT.

This clone appeared a single time. The same CDR3 arises from other DNA sequences in this sample as well. This rearrangement joins TRBV5-5 to TRBJ2-2; 12 nucleotides align to TRBD2. Germline loops: CDR1 SGHKS, CDR2 YYEKEE (reference sequence). This CDR3 spans 18 amino acids. The V and J ends lost 0 bases and 0 bases, in that order; junction bases with no gene match: 3. DNA of the CDR3: TGTGCCAGCAGCTTGGGCCTAGCGGGGGGGTCGAACACCGGGGAGCTGTTTTTT. Encoded protein: CASSLGLAGGSNTGELFF.

The chain joins TRBV13 to TRBJ2-2; the match to TRBD2 covers 7 bases. J gave up 5 bases and V 4 bases, and 7 bases lay outside the gene matches. CDR3 length: 15 amino acids. Looked up from germline, CDR1 is PRHDT and CDR2 is FYEKMQ (reference sequence). DNA of the CDR3: TGTGCCAGCAGCTACATCGGGGGGAGTACCGGGGAGCTGTTTTTT. It codes for CASSYIGGSTGELFF.

V is TRBV15 and J is TRBJ2-5, with 7 nucleotides matching TRBD2. The CDR3 consists of 16 residues. V lost 0 bases and J lost 5; bases outside the gene matches: 9. Per the germline V gene, CDR1 is LNHNV and CDR2 is YYDKDF (reference sequence). The CDR3 region has the DNA TGTGCCACCAGCAGAGATATGAGCTTGGGGGGGGAGACCCAGTACTTC. Amino acids: CATSRDMSLGGETQYF. Drawing the rest from reference TRBV15 and TRBJ2-5, the complete variable domain is DAMVIQNPRYQVTQFGKPVTLSCSQTLNHNVMYWYQQKSSQAPKLLFHYYDKDFNNEADTPDNFQSRRPNTSFCFLDIRSPGLGDTAMYLCATSRDMSLGGETQYFGPGTRLLVL.

This clone was seen only a few times. This sequence joins TRBV27 and TRBJ1-2; 8 bases agree with TRBD1. Trimming at V came to 4 bases and at J to 4 bases, leaving 5 bases not matched to a gene. The CDR3 extends over 14 amino acids. The germline CDR1 and CDR2 sequences are MNHEY and SMNVEV (reference sequence). CDR3 coding DNA: TGTGCCAGCAGTTCCGGGACAGGTTTCTATGGCTACACCTTC. Translation: CASSSGTGFYGYTF.

This chain links TRBV7-2 with TRBJ2-7; D not resolved. Trimming pared 3 bases from V and 3 bases from J, leaving 6 bases between. The CDR3 is 12 amino acids. Germline V lookup: CDR1 SGHTA, CDR2 FQGNSA. CDR3: CASSFPNYEQYF. The CDR3 DNA is TGTGCCAGCAGCTTTCCCAACTACGAGCAGTACTTC.

The CDR3 region is CASSFSAGLGDYGYTF. The DNA of the CDR3 is TGTGCCAGCAGCTTCAGCGCGGGACTCGGGGACTATGGCTACACCTTC. The V call is TRBV7-9, the J call TRBJ1-2; possible D gene TRBD1, 5 bases. Trimming shortened V by 3 bases and J by 3 bases, and 17 bases separated the two germline ends. Germline lookup yields CDR1 SEHNR and CDR2 FQNEAQ (reference sequence). The CDR3 consists of 16 residues.

The genes are TRBV7-9 and TRBJ1-1; D remains unclear. Germline V gene data show CDR1 as SEHNR and CDR2 as FQNEAQ (reference sequence). The CDR3 is 17 amino acids. Trimming took 1 base from V and 0 from J, leaving 15 bases between them. The CDR3 coding sequence is TGTGCCAGCAGCTTAGTCAGTCCCACTACCATGAACACTGAAGCTTTCTTT. Translating gives CASSLVSPTTMNTEAFF.

The chain combines TRBV4-2 with TRBJ2-3; 14 positions match TRBD2. CDR1 LGHNA and CDR2 YNFKEQ come from the germline V gene. V dropped 5 bases and J dropped 3; count of bases not matched to a gene: 7. The CDR3 loop spans 17 amino acids. The CDR3 is CASSREGTSGGTDTQYF. CDR3 coding DNA: TGTGCCAGCAGCAGGGAGGGGACTAGCGGGGGTACAGATACGCAGTATTTT.

This clone was found once. This chain uses TRBV9 with TRBJ2-7; no clear D gene. V was cut by 3 bases and J by 2 bases, with 9 bases left in between. This CDR3 is 13 amino acids long. In germline, CDR1 is SGDLS, CDR2 YYNGEE. CDR3 coding DNA: TGTGCCAGCAGCGGTAGCCCAACCTACGAGCAGTACTTC. Amino acids: CASSGSPTYEQYF.

This chain links TRBV6-1 with TRBJ2-1; the match to TRBD2 covers 8 bases. CDR3 length equals 16 residues. V dropped 3 bases and J dropped 7; count of bases not matched to a gene: 11. CDR1 and CDR2 (germline): MNHNS, SASEGT. The CDR3 is CASSDQTSAGGNEQFF. The CDR3 DNA reads TGTGCCAGCAGTGACCAGACTAGCGCGGGCGGAAATGAGCAGTTCTTC.

The chain combines TRBV27 with TRBJ2-7; maybe TRBD2 (6 bases). Germline CDR1 and CDR2: MNHEY and SMNVEV (reference sequence). V lost 2 bases to trimming and J lost 6 bases, with 8 bases between them. This CDR3 is built from 12 residues. CDR3 region: CASSLVGGEQYF. CDR3 nucleotides: TGTGCCAGCAGTTTAGTGGGGGGCGAGCAGTACTTC.

The V and J genes are TRBV2 and TRBJ2-5; 13 nucleotides line up with TRBD2. Germline-derived CDR1 and CDR2 are SNHLY and FYNNEI. The CDR3 runs to 16 residues. With V trimmed by 2 bases and J by 4 bases, 4 bases remained unmatched. For the CDR3, the DNA is TGTGCCAGCAGTGAAAAACTAGCGGGGGGGGGAGAGACCCAGTACTTC. As protein: CASSEKLAGGGETQYF.

The chain joins TRBV4-3 to TRBJ2-7, with D maybe TRBD2 (5 bases). The V gene's germline CDR1 is LGHNA and CDR2 YSLEER. V lost 1 base to trimming and J lost 3 bases, with 10 bases between them. The CDR3 has 14 residues. CDR3 coding DNA: TGCGCCAGCAGCCAAGCGGGGTCCGGCTACGAGCAGTACTTC. Its protein product is CASSQAGSGYEQYF.

This chain joins TRBV4-1 and TRBJ1-2; the D gene is possibly TRBD1 (5 bases). Germline values: CDR1 MGHRA, CDR2 YSYEKL. The CDR3 sequence is 13 residues long. V was pared by 1 base and J by 8 bases, with 11 bases between. CDR3 amino acids: CASSQGPGSGYTF. The CDR3 bases are TGCGCCAGCAGCCAAGGGCCAGGGTCCGGCTACACCTTC.

V is TRBV7-2 and J is TRBJ1-1; 10 bases align to TRBD1. Unmatched junction bases numbered 5, after V lost 5 bases and J lost 2 bases. Germline V gives CDR1 SGHTA, CDR2 FQGNSA. The CDR3 extends over 15 amino acids. The CDR3 here is CASSRDRGFNTEAFF. In DNA, the CDR3 is TGTGCCAGCAGCAGGGACAGGGGATTCAACACTGAAGCTTTCTTT.

V is TRBV27 and J is TRBJ1-2, with D perhaps matching TRBD1 (6 bases). CDR1 and CDR2 (germline): MNHEY, SMNVEV (reference sequence). V was pared by 6 bases and J by 0 bases, with 11 bases between. The CDR3 loop spans 14 amino acids. Written as DNA, the CDR3 is TGTGCCAGCAGCCGTAGGACAGCTAACTATGGCTACACCTTC. Residues: CASSRRTANYGYTF.

V is TRBV7-2 and J is TRBJ2-6; tentatively, D is TRBD2 (6 bases). This CDR3 is built from 17 residues. Trimming took 1 base from V and 8 from J, leaving 18 bases between them. The germline gives CDR1 SGHTA, CDR2 FQGNSA. The CDR3 region has the DNA TGTGCCAGCAGCTTAGTTTCTTGGGCCGCGGGGACCAACGTCCTGACTTTC. It codes for CASSLVSWAAGTNVLTF.

The V call is TRBV27, the J call TRBJ2-1, with TRBD2 identical over 7 bases. From germline, CDR1 is MNHEY and CDR2 SMNVEV (reference sequence). V gave up 7 bases and J gave up 2 bases; unmatched junction bases: 5. The CDR3 is 14 residues long. CDR3 bases: TGTGCCAGCACGGGAGCGGGGCCCTACAATGAGCAGTTCTTC. It is translated as CASTGAGPYNEQFF.

The V and J genes are TRBV19 and TRBJ1-1; 9 bases are a match to TRBD1. V trimming: 8 bases; J trimming: 0 bases; junction bases outside the gene matches: 4. The CDR3 is 14 residues long. Germline V gene lookup returns CDR1 LNHDA and CDR2 SQIVND (reference sequence). The CDR3 protein is CASRGTGMNTEAFF. The CDR3 DNA is TGTGCCAGTCGTGGGACAGGGATGAACACTGAAGCTTTCTTT.

V usage is TRBV5-1 and J usage is TRBJ2-7; D call uncertain. Germline V gives CDR1 SGHRS, CDR2 YFSETQ. V lost 3 bases, J lost 4 bases, and 11 bases lay in between. The CDR3 covers 13 residues. As DNA, the CDR3 is TGCGCCAGCAGCTCGGAGCCAGTTTACGAGCAGTACTTC. Protein product: CASSSEPVYEQYF.

V gene TRBV6-1 combines with J gene TRBJ2-7; TRBD1 aligns across 7 bases. The V gene end was trimmed by 0 bases and the J gene end by 5 bases; junction bases not matched to a gene: 13. The length of the CDR3 is 17 residues. Germline-derived CDR1 and CDR2 are MNHNS and SASEGT. CDR3 bases: TGTGCCAGCAGTGAAGCGCTCCCCGGGGCAGGGGGTCACGAGCAGTACTTC. Protein product: CASSEALPGAGGHEQYF.

V usage is TRBV4-3 and J usage is TRBJ1-6; the match to TRBD1 covers 8 bases. The CDR3 loop spans 16 amino acids. In germline, CDR1 is LGHNA, CDR2 YSLEER. V shed 1 base, J shed 8 bases, and the junction held 7 bases outside the gene matches. CDR3 DNA: TGCGCCAGCAGCCAAGCACCAGGGGGCACAGATTCACCCCTCCACTTT. Protein product: CASSQAPGGTDSPLHF.

This clone was found once. The chain is built from TRBV30 and TRBJ2-1; 8 bases match TRBD2. The J segment lost 0 bases and the V segment lost 0 bases, leaving 4 bases of the junction unmatched. CDR3 length: 16 amino acids. Germline CDR1 is GTSNPN and CDR2 is SVGIG (reference sequence). CDR3 amino acids: CAWSVGRGDSYNEQFF. In nucleotides, the CDR3 is TGTGCCTGGAGTGTAGGGCGGGGGGACTCCTACAATGAGCAGTTCTTC. The whole variable domain, filled in from reference TRBV30 and TRBJ2-1, reads SQTIHQWPATLVQPVGSPLSLECTVEGTSNPNLYWYRQAAGRGLQLLFYSVGIGQISSEVPQNLSASRPQDRQFILSSKKLLLSDSGFYLCAWSVGRGDSYNEQFFGPGTRLTVL.

The chain recombines TRBV5-6 with TRBJ2-7; no definite D call. V lost 0 bases to trimming and J lost 3 bases, with 7 bases between them. CDR1 SGHDT and CDR2 YYEEEE come from the germline V gene. CDR3 length: 13 residues. The CDR3 reads CASSLDSLYEQYF. The CDR3, as DNA: TGTGCCAGCAGCTTGGACAGCCTCTACGAGCAGTACTTC.

The chain carries TRBV5-5 and TRBJ1-1; the match to TRBD1 covers 7 bases. The CDR3 has 14 residues. Germline CDR1 SGHKS, CDR2 YYEKEE (reference sequence). The V segment lost 6 bases and the J segment 4 bases; nucleotides outside the gene matches: 9. The CDR3 DNA follows: TGTGCCAGCACCTCTAGGGGGCGCGGCACTGAAGCTTTCTTT. It codes for CASTSRGRGTEAFF.